The rows below give T cell receptor beta chains drawn from one sample of a study of response to subunit inactivated influenza vaccine. TCRdb re-called the RT-PCR reads with MiXCR, one entry per CDR3 protein. Among 600,000 to 700,000 distinct CDR3 sequences listed, less than 15% were seen once. Sequences were derived from PBMCs from blood, sampled less than 15 days before vaccination. These receptors were obtained from a man over 45 who received an inactivated influenza vaccine. Both conserved end residues are part of each CDR3. A D gene is named only where the DNA matches it firmly. Some rows have no size entry. The others give once, few or many, or a class for an expanded clone.

CDR3 length	V gene	J gene	clone size	D gene	CDR3 protein	CDR3 DNA
13	TRBV25-1	TRBJ1-1	many	NA	CASSVQKNTEAFF	TGTGCCAGCAGTGTTCAGAAGAACACTGAAGCTTTCTTT
16	TRBV11-2	TRBJ2-1	many	NA	CASSLTGTSAYNEQFF	TGTGCCAGCAGCTTAACCGGGACTTCCGCCTACAATGAGCAGTTCTTC
14	TRBV7-2	TRBJ1-5	NA	NA	CASSLDRGSQPQHF	TGTGCCAGCAGCTTAGATCGGGGTAGTCAGCCCCAGCATTTT
15	TRBV19	TRBJ2-2	NA	TRBD1	CASSIQGARTGELFF	TGTGCCAGTAGTATACAGGGGGCGCGAACCGGGGAGCTGTTTTTT
18	TRBV2	TRBJ2-6	NA	NA	CASSDPRDSDSGANVLTF	TGTGCCAGCAGTGATCCCCGGGACTCCGATTCTGGGGCCAACGTCCTGACTTTC
18	TRBV6-2/TRBV6-3	TRBJ1-1	few	NA	CASSYGVPGRRANTEAFF	TGTGCCAGCAGTTACGGGGTCCCCGGGCGCAGGGCTAACACTGAAGCTTTCTTT
19	TRBV20-1	TRBJ2-1	NA	TRBD2	CSAGSFPGTSGRAGKEQFF	TGCAGTGCTGGCTCTTTCCCCGGGACTAGCGGGAGGGCCGGTAAAGAGCAGTTCTTC
14	TRBV29-1	TRBJ2-1	few	TRBD1	CSVDPRTGPNEQFF	TGCAGCGTTGACCCGAGGACAGGGCCCAATGAGCAGTTCTTC
14	TRBV7-9	TRBJ2-5	NA	NA	CASSPLRGQETQYF	TGTGCCAGCAGCCCCTTACGGGGACAAGAGACCCAGTACTTC
16	TRBV7-6	TRBJ1-5	many	NA	CASSLIGGRGSQPQHF	TGTGCCAGCAGCTTAATCGGAGGGAGGGGGAGTCAGCCCCAGCATTTT
15	TRBV2	TRBJ1-2	NA	NA	CASNFGRTINYGYTF	TGTGCCAGCAACTTCGGACGGACTATTAACTATGGCTACACCTTC
15	TRBV28	TRBJ2-6	few	NA	CASTTVNSGANVLTF	TGTGCCAGCACCACAGTGAACTCTGGGGCCAACGTCCTGACTTTC
15	TRBV7-8	TRBJ2-5	NA	TRBD1	CASSPQGAPQETQYF	TGTGCCAGCAGCCCACAGGGGGCTCCTCAAGAGACCCAGTACTTC
12	TRBV28	TRBJ1-1	few	NA	CASSVGDTEAFF	TGTGCCAGCAGCGTGGGGGACACTGAAGCTTTCTTT
14	TRBV7-2	TRBJ1-2	NA	NA	CASSLVFSGDGYTF	TGTGCCAGCAGCTTAGTTTTCTCTGGGGACGGCTACACCTTC
16	TRBV18	TRBJ2-2	NA	NA	CASQTRPRIVAGELFF	TGTGCCAGCCAAACCCGGCCACGGATCGTCGCCGGGGAGCTGTTTTTT
13	TRBV6-2/TRBV6-3	TRBJ2-7	once	NA	CASAGALIGEKYF	TGTGCCAGCGCCGGAGCACTCATCGGCGAGAAGTACTTC
13	TRBV20-1	TRBJ2-7	few	NA	CSARMGPTYEQYF	TGCAGTGCTAGAATGGGACCCACCTACGAGCAGTACTTC
19	TRBV11-2	TRBJ2-6	NA	NA	CASSLYRQGGSSGANVLTF	TGTGCCAGCAGCTTATACCGGCAGGGAGGTTCCTCTGGGGCCAACGTCCTGACTTTC
12	TRBV29-1	TRBJ1-2	NA	NA	CSVVRDYYGYTF	TGCAGCGTTGTACGGGATTACTATGGCTACACCTTC
15	TRBV20-1	TRBJ2-3	few	NA	CSAAHGGATTDTQYF	TGCAGTGCTGCGCATGGCGGGGCGACCACAGATACGCAGTATTTT
16	TRBV24-1	TRBJ2-3	NA	NA	CATSDQVRTSTDTQYF	TGTGCCACCAGTGATCAAGTGCGGACCTCCACAGATACGCAGTATTTT
10	TRBV28	TRBJ2-7	NA	NA	CASLGVEQYF	TGTGCCAGCTTGGGGGTCGAGCAGTACTTC
12	TRBV6-5	TRBJ1-1	many	NA	CASSSGNTEAFF	TGTGCCAGCAGTTCAGGGAACACTGAAGCTTTCTTT
14	TRBV15	TRBJ2-3	few	TRBD1	CATSRTGLTDTQYF	TGTGCCACCTCTAGGACAGGGCTGACAGATACGCAGTATTTT
14	TRBV29-1	TRBJ1-2	NA	TRBD1	CSVRSRGQDYGYTF	TGCAGCGTTAGGAGCAGGGGGCAGGACTATGGCTACACCTTC
15	TRBV4-1	TRBJ2-7	NA	NA	CASSQDPGLPYEQYF	TGCGCCAGCAGCCAAGATCCGGGCCTGCCCTACGAGCAGTACTTC
16	TRBV4-1	TRBJ1-5	many	NA	CASSPTQDYSGQPQHF	TGCGCCAGCAGCCCAACTCAAGATTATTCGGGTCAGCCCCAGCATTTT
16	TRBV29-1	TRBJ2-3	few	TRBD2	CSVVVTSGTMADTQYF	TGCAGCGTTGTCGTGACTAGCGGGACAATGGCAGATACGCAGTATTTT
15	TRBV13	TRBJ2-5	NA	NA	CASSLEGLGEETQYF	TGTGCCAGCAGCTTAGAGGGCCTGGGGGAAGAGACCCAGTACTTC
17	TRBV6-5	TRBJ2-3	NA	TRBD2	CASSYSLAGGPADTQYF	TGTGCCAGCAGTTACTCGCTAGCGGGGGGGCCGGCAGATACGCAGTATTTT
12	TRBV7-2	TRBJ2-7	few	NA	CASGSPYFEQYF	TGTGCCAGCGGATCCCCCTATTTCGAGCAGTACTTC
19	TRBV20-1	TRBJ2-1	NA	NA	CSARRATKGIRSSYNEQFF	TGCAGCGCTCGCCGGGCCACCAAAGGGATCAGGAGCTCCTACAATGAGCAGTTCTTC
15	TRBV15	TRBJ1-4	NA	TRBD1	CATSREGQVEEKLFF	TGTGCCACCAGCAGAGAGGGACAGGTGGAGGAAAAACTGTTTTTT
16	TRBV27	TRBJ2-1	few	TRBD2	CASSLRGTGGHNEQFF	TGTGCCAGCAGTTTAAGAGGGACGGGGGGGCACAATGAGCAGTTCTTC
15	TRBV30	TRBJ1-6	few	NA	CAWSEWDGLNSPLHF	TGTGCCTGGAGCGAGTGGGACGGTCTTAATTCACCCCTCCACTTT
12	TRBV29-1	TRBJ2-5	NA	NA	CSAPLGAETQYF	TGCAGCGCTCCCTTAGGGGCAGAGACCCAGTACTTC
13	TRBV20-1	TRBJ1-1	few	NA	CSAVPPTGTEAFF	TGCAGTGCGGTGCCTCCAACGGGCACTGAAGCTTTCTTT
14	TRBV12-3/TRBV12-4	TRBJ2-7	NA	NA	CASSPPAGINEQYF	TGTGCCAGCAGTCCCCCAGCGGGTATCAACGAGCAGTACTTC
13	TRBV5-1	TRBJ2-2	many	NA	CASSLFGTGELFF	TGCGCCAGCAGCTTGTTTGGCACCGGGGAGCTGTTTTTT
14	TRBV6-1	TRBJ2-7	few	NA	CASVRDGSSYEQYF	TGTGCCAGCGTCCGGGACGGGAGCTCCTACGAGCAGTACTTC
15	TRBV19	TRBJ2-1	NA	NA	CASSIERGRWNEQFF	TGTGCCAGTAGTATCGAGAGGGGACGATGGAATGAGCAGTTCTTC
14	TRBV5-1	TRBJ2-3	few	NA	CASSEDVGTDTQYF	TGCGCCAGCAGCGAGGATGTCGGCACAGATACGCAGTATTTT
18	TRBV28	TRBJ2-1	NA	TRBD1	CASSLVRTGVSGYNEQFF	TGTGCCAGCAGTTTAGTTCGGACAGGGGTTAGCGGATACAATGAGCAGTTCTTC
12	TRBV20-1	TRBJ2-1	many	NA	CSARPLYNEQFF	TGCAGTGCTAGACCCTTGTACAATGAGCAGTTCTTC
17	TRBV11-2	TRBJ2-2	many	TRBD2	CASSLDGERGNTGELFF	TGTGCCAGCAGCTTAGATGGGGAGCGGGGGAACACCGGGGAGCTGTTTTTT
14	TRBV28	TRBJ1-1	NA	TRBD1	CASRVGQGTAEAFF	TGTGCCAGCAGGGTCGGACAGGGAACCGCTGAAGCTTTCTTT